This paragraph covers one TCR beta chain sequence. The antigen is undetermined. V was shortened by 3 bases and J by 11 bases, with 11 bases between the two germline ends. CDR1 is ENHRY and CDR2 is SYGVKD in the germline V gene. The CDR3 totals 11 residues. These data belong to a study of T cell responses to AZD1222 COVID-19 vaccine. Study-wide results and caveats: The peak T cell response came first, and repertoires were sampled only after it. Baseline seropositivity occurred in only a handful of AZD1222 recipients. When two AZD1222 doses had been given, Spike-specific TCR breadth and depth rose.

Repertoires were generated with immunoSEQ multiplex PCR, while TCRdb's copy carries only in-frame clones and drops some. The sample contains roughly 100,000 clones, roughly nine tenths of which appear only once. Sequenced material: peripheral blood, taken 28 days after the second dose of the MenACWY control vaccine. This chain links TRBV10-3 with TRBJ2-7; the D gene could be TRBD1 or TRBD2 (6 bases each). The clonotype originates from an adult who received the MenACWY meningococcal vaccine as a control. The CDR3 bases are TGTGCCATCAGTGATAGGGGGGAGGAGTACTTC. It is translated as CAISDRGEEYF.